Described below is a single T cell receptor beta chain sequence and its context. Antigen: not known. The entry originates in a study of OX40 agonist ivuxolimab in advanced cancers. Regarding the study as a whole: Averaged across samples, CD8+ T cells carried more expanded clones than CD4+ did.

Trimming left V 8 bases short and J 5 bases short, with 13 bases between. In germline, CDR1 is MNHEY, CDR2 SVGAGI. This CDR3 contains 13 residues. TCRdb keeps only in-frame clones here, not all; method: immunoSEQ multiplex PCR. Of about 50,000 clones in the sample, 84% were seen once. Autoimmune disease history or systemic immunosuppression excluded patients. The specimen was CD4+ or CD8+ T cells sorted from blood, collected in a trial of the OX40 agonist ivuxolimab. This clonotype was sampled from an adult with an advanced solid tumor such as melanoma, head and neck, liver or kidney cancer. The chain couples TRBV6-5 to TRBJ2-1; tentative D call: TRBD2 (6 bases). The CDR3 sequence: CASGRVADNEQFF. DNA of the CDR3: TGTGCCAGCGGCCGGGTAGCGGACAATGAGCAGTTCTTC.